Below are 16 T cell receptor beta chains sequenced from a single sample in a study of blood T cell repertoires in COVID-19. Generated by immunoSEQ multiplex PCR, the TCRdb table keeps only in-frame clones and is missing some. Of tens of thousands of clones listed, roughly 84% were seen once; the top ten hold roughly 20%. Sequences were obtained from peripheral blood. Receptors were obtained from a woman older than 75 in a cohort sampled during active or convalescent COVID-19.

The chain recombines TRBV6-5 with TRBJ1-1; D perhaps matches TRBD1 (5 bases). Germline CDR1 reads MNHEY; CDR2 reads SVGAGI. The CDR3 is 14 amino acids. Deletions cut 2 bases from V and 4 bases from J, with 11 bases between. The CDR3 DNA is TGTGCCAGCAGTTACGGCCCCGGGGGCACTGAAGCTTTCTTT. Amino acids: CASSYGPGGTEAFF.

This rearrangement joins TRBV25-1 to TRBJ1-1; D gene uncertain. V lost 3 bases and J lost 3, with 14 bases in between. CDR1 MGHDK and CDR2 SYGVNS come from the germline V gene. The CDR3 extends over 15 amino acids. CDR3 residues: CASSDPNSGHTEAFF. In DNA form, the CDR3 reads TGTGCCAGCAGTGACCCTAACAGTGGCCACACTGAAGCTTTCTTT.

The genes are TRBV9 and TRBJ2-5; D is possibly TRBD2 (5 bases). Trimming took 4 bases from V and 5 from J, leaving 15 bases between them. Per the germline V gene, CDR1 is SGDLS and CDR2 is YYNGEE. This CDR3 has 14 amino acids. CDR3 coding DNA: TGTGCCAGCAGCAGAGAGGTGAGGGCGGAGACCCAGTACTTC. Translation gives CASSREVRAETQYF.

The chain couples TRBV2 to TRBJ1-1; possibly TRBD1 for D (6 bases). V was trimmed by 5 bases and J by 1 base, leaving 14 bases between them. The CDR3 extends over 15 amino acids. Germline lookup yields CDR1 SNHLY and CDR2 FYNNEI. CDR3 nucleotides: TGTGCCAGCAGTCTACAGGGTCAGGGGAACACTGAAGCTTTCTTT. Amino acid sequence: CASSLQGQGNTEAFF.

This clone has only one observation. V usage is TRBV3-1 (or the pseudogene TRBV3-2) and J usage is TRBJ2-5; 12 nucleotides align to TRBD2. The germline CDR1 and CDR2 sequences are LGHDT and YNNKEL (reference sequence). This CDR3 contains 17 residues. V gave up 3 bases and J gave up 0 bases; unmatched junction bases: 5. The CDR3 DNA reads as TGTGCCAGCAGCCAGACTAGCGGGAGACTCCACCAAGAGACCCAGTACTTC. Its protein product is CASSQTSGRLHQETQYF.

The gene calls are TRBV21-1 and TRBJ1-1; the table's D gene call, TRBD1, was not cross checked with the DNA. TRBV21-1 is listed as a pseudogene. CDR3 length equals 16 residues. The CDR3 sequence: CASSNKRTGTDAEAFF. The CDR3 DNA reads TGTGCCAGCAGCAATAAACGCACCGGGACAGACGCTGAAGCTTTCTTT.

The J gene is TRBJ1-1, the V gene TRBV11-2; TRBD1 is a possible D gene (6 bases). Germline lookup yields CDR1 SGHAT and CDR2 FQNNGV. The V end lost 0 bases, the J end lost 10 bases, and 18 bases lay between the germline ends. The CDR3 spans 15 residues. The CDR3 spells CASSLEGGLGAAAFF. The CDR3 region has the DNA TGTGCCAGCAGCTTAGAGGGGGGGCTCGGAGCGGCAGCTTTCTTT.

The chain recombines TRBV6-5 with TRBJ1-2; TRBD1 matches 8 bases. Germline CDR1 and CDR2: MNHEY and SVGAGI. The V gene end was trimmed by 7 bases and the J gene end by 8 bases; junction bases not matched to a gene: 9. The CDR3 sequence is 13 residues long. The CDR3 region is CASTGGALKGYTF. In DNA, the CDR3 is TGTGCCAGCACAGGGGGCGCCTTAAAGGGCTACACCTTC.

There are a few counts of this clone. V gene TRBV28 combines with J gene TRBJ1-5, with D possibly matching TRBD1 (5 bases). CDR3 size: 14 residues. Germline CDR1 MDHEN, CDR2 SYDVKM. V was pared by 3 bases and J by 5 bases, with 11 bases between. CDR3 DNA: TGTGCCAGCAGTTTCGGTACAGGCTATCAGCCCCAGCATTTT. Amino acid sequence: CASSFGTGYQPQHF.

Comments on this clone: The junction and the germline gene differ at one end; a read error may be behind it. V gene TRBV5-1 combines with J gene TRBJ2-7; possibly TRBD2 for D (6 bases). The CDR3 totals 16 residues. Germline assignment: CDR1 SGHRS and CDR2 YFSETQ. The CDR3, as DNA: TGCGCCAGCAGCTCCCACAGTCGCGGGGAACCCTACCAGCAGTACTTC. This translates into CASSSHSRGEPYQQYF. Supplemented by reference TRBV5-1 and TRBJ2-7, the full variable domain reads KAGVTQTPRYLIKTRGQQVTLSCSPISGHRSVSWYQQTPGQGLQFLFEYFSETQRNKGNFPGRFSGRQFSNSRSEMNVSTLELGDSALYLCASSSHSRGEPYQQYFGPGTRLTVT.

The J gene is TRBJ2-3, the V gene TRBV6-1; weak D call: TRBD2 (5 bases). CDR3 length equals 14 residues. The V gene's germline CDR1 is MNHNS and CDR2 SASEGT. The germline V and J ends were trimmed by 2 bases and 6 bases, with 12 bases remaining between them. The CDR3 spells CASSEFWGADTQYF. CDR3 nucleotides: TGTGCCAGCAGTGAATTCTGGGGAGCTGATACGCAGTATTTT.

CDR3 residues: CSVDRFLGETQYF. The CDR3 DNA follows: TGCAGCGTTGACCGGTTCCTCGGTGAGACCCAGTACTTC. The chain is built from TRBV29-1 and TRBJ2-5; unclear D gene. Per germline, CDR1 SQVTM and CDR2 ANQGSEA. Trimming pared 3 bases from V and 5 bases from J, leaving 13 bases between. CDR3 length: 13 amino acids.

This chain uses TRBV3-1 (or the pseudogene TRBV3-2) with TRBJ2-1; TRBD2 matches 14 bases. The CDR3 extends over 14 amino acids. The J segment lost 10 bases and the V segment lost 7 bases, leaving 6 bases of the junction unmatched. The germline V gene encodes CDR1 LGHDT and CDR2 YNNKEL (reference sequence). In DNA, the CDR3 is TGTGCCAGCACCCGACTAGCGGGGGGGGTAGAGCAGTTCTTC. Translated, it gives CASTRLAGGVEQFF.

The genes are TRBV5-5 and TRBJ1-1, with 8 bases matching TRBD1. V shed 0 bases and J 1 base; nucleotides not matched to a gene: 2. The CDR3 contains 15 residues. Germline CDR1 SGHKS, CDR2 YYEKEE (reference sequence). The CDR3 spells CASSLAGQANTEAFF. CDR3 DNA sequence: TGTGCCAGCAGCTTGGCGGGACAGGCGAACACTGAAGCTTTCTTT.

The CDR3 DNA sequence: TGTGCCAGCAGTGCAGGGGGAGCGACTAGTGGCTACACCTTC. Its protein product is CASSAGGATSGYTF. The chain couples TRBV25-1 to TRBJ1-2, with 7 bases identical to TRBD1. Germline CDR1 reads MGHDK; CDR2 reads SYGVNS. The CDR3 consists of 14 residues. With 4 bases clipped from V and 7 bases from J, the junction kept 9 bases outside the gene matches.

The V call is TRBV10-1, the J call TRBJ2-1; 7 nucleotides agree with TRBD2. The germline V gene has CDR1 WNHNN and CDR2 SYGVQD (reference sequence). This CDR3 spans 12 amino acids. Unmatched junction bases numbered 5, after V lost 3 bases and J lost 12 bases. CDR3 protein: CASSEGASGQFF. DNA for the CDR3: TGCGCCAGCAGTGAAGGGGCTAGCGGGCAGTTCTTC.